These T cell receptor beta chains were read from a single sample in a study of blood T cell repertoires in COVID-19. Clones were read by immunoSEQ multiplex PCR, and TCRdb kept only the in-frame ones, dropping some. The sample holds about 230,000 clones, more than 80% seen once. Sequenced material: peripheral blood. The receptors derive from an elderly woman with COVID-19, enrolled during active disease. The CDR3 runs from the conserved cysteine through the conserved F or W. The D gene is left open where the match is weak. Clone size is stated in some rows and not others, as once, few, many or a class when expanded.

V,J,size,D,CDR3,DNA
TRBV7-3,TRBJ2-1,NA,TRBD2,CASSSRTSGGEQFF,TGTGCCAGCAGCTCCCGGACTAGCGGTGGTGAGCAGTTCTTC
TRBV5-1,TRBJ2-5,NA,TRBD1,CASRLQGARETQYF,TGCGCCAGCAGACTACAGGGGGCGAGAGAGACCCAGTACTTC
TRBV7-9,TRBJ2-5,NA,NA,CAVGGGRTRQETQYF,TGTGCCGTAGGGGGCGGGAGGACTCGCCAAGAGACCCAGTACTTC
TRBV4-3,TRBJ1-2,NA,TRBD1,CASSQQTGIYGYTF,TGCGCCAGCAGCCAACAGACAGGGATCTATGGCTACACCTTC
TRBV7-9,TRBJ1-2,NA,NA,CASSLSIPPILHYYGYTF,TGTGCCAGCAGCTTATCCATACCCCCCATCTTGCACTACTATGGCTACACCTTC
TRBV5-4,TRBJ1-4,NA,NA,CASSSRISPTNEKLFF,TGTGCCAGCAGCTCGCGAATCTCCCCAACTAATGAAAAACTGTTTTTT
TRBV30,TRBJ1-1,NA,NA,CAWGLNIVATEAFF,TGTGCCTGGGGTCTCAATATTGTAGCCACTGAAGCTTTCTTT
TRBV6-6,TRBJ2-1,NA,TRBD2,CASSAPIGRQDNEQFF,TGTGCCAGCAGCGCCCCCATCGGGAGGCAAGACAATGAGCAGTTCTTC
TRBV5-1,TRBJ2-1,few,TRBD2,CASSLALAGYNEQFF,TGCGCCAGCAGCTTGGCTCTAGCGGGTTACAATGAGCAGTTCTTC
TRBV24-1,TRBJ2-1,NA,TRBD2,CATSGGASGGLYNEQFF,TGTGCCACCAGTGGAGGGGCCAGCGGGGGGCTTTACAATGAGCAGTTCTTC
TRBV5-1,TRBJ2-7,NA,TRBD1,CASSLIDRAQQYF,TGCGCCAGCAGCCTGATCGACAGGGCCCAGCAGTACTTC
TRBV18,TRBJ2-7,NA,NA,CASSPGGALGLGPYEQYF,TGTGCCAGCTCACCGGGGGGGGCTCTCGGACTAGGACCCTACGAGCAGTACTTC
TRBV6-5,TRBJ1-2,NA,TRBD1,CASSYGLRTGEKGYTF,TGTGCCAGCAGTTACGGTTTACGGACAGGGGAAAAGGGCTACACCTTC
TRBV2,TRBJ1-4,NA,NA,CASRDNRDSEKLFF,TGTGCCAGCAGAGATAATAGGGACTCTGAAAAACTGTTTTTT
TRBV30,TRBJ1-6,NA,NA,CAWGWAGNNSPLHF,TGTGCCTGGGGTTGGGCAGGGAATAATTCACCCCTCCACTTT
TRBV5-6,TRBJ1-6,NA,NA,CASSLEFPRGSPLHF,TGTGCCAGCAGCTTAGAGTTCCCCCGGGGTTCACCCCTCCACTTT
TRBV5-1,TRBJ2-1,NA,TRBD2,CASSRKTSGGVYNEQFF,TGCGCCAGCAGTAGAAAGACTAGCGGGGGGGTCTACAATGAGCAGTTCTTC
TRBV15,TRBJ1-5,NA,NA,CATSRDGAGAGVTQHF,TGTGCCACCAGCAGAGATGGTGCGGGGGCAGGCGTAACCCAGCATTTT
TRBV5-4,TRBJ1-6,NA,TRBD1,CASSRGQVEFSSPLHF,TGTGCCAGCAGTCGGGGACAGGTGGAGTTTAGTTCACCCCTCCACTTT
TRBV7-2,TRBJ1-1,NA,NA,CASSSRRGTEAFF,TGTGCCAGCAGCTCCAGGAGGGGCACTGAAGCTTTCTTT
TRBV27,TRBJ1-5,NA,NA,CASSLEGGNQPQHF,TGTGCCAGCAGTTTGGAGGGAGGCAATCAGCCCCAGCATTTT
TRBV6-2/TRBV6-3,TRBJ1-3,NA,NA,CASSRVGPGGNTIYF,TGTGCCAGCAGCCGCGTTGGGCCAGGAGGAAACACCATATATTTT
TRBV6-6,TRBJ1-5,few,NA,CASSYNTGSLDQPQHF,TGTGCCAGCAGTTACAACACAGGGAGCCTCGATCAGCCCCAGCATTTT
TRBV3-1/TRBV3-2,TRBJ2-3,few,TRBD2,CASSARSGGQDTQYF,TGTGCCAGCAGCGCCCGCAGCGGGGGGCAAGATACGCAGTATTTT
TRBV24-1,TRBJ1-2,NA,NA,CATSDVGRGTYGYTF,TGTGCCACCAGTGACGTCGGCAGGGGAACTTATGGCTACACCTTC